Detailed here is one T cell receptor (beta chain). Germline V gives CDR1 MNHEY, CDR2 SMNVEV (reference sequence). The CDR3 spans 15 residues. Unmatched junction bases numbered 5, after V lost 5 bases and J lost 5 bases. The data derive from a study of response to subunit inactivated influenza vaccine. TCRdb reprocessed the RT-PCR reads via MiXCR and lists one record per CDR3 protein. Among 150,000 to 200,000 distinct CDR3 sequences, approximately 12% were seen once, and the ten largest hold about 31%. The same sample was also studied in work on T cells expressing NK-cell markers. That investigation notes: A 5'RACE template switching approach incorporating UMIs was used to make TCR beta cDNA.

The clonotype was recovered from a man over 45 who received an inactivated influenza vaccine. This specimen was CD8+ T cells sorted from PBMCs, taken about 13 days after vaccination. The rearrangement uses TRBV27 and TRBJ2-1; TRBD2 matches 11 bases. CDR3 sequence: CASSPLAGGNNEQFF. CDR3 in DNA: TGTGCCAGCAGTCCTCTAGCGGGAGGCAACAATGAGCAGTTCTTC.